This is a list of T cell receptor beta chains from one sample in a study of shared clonotypes between healthy human individuals. Sequencing was performed with immunoSEQ multiplex PCR; in TCRdb, only in-frame clones are kept and a portion is missing. The data show more than 500,000 clones, 90% to 96% seen once. The source material was naive CD4+ T cells sorted from blood. These receptors all come from a woman aged 25-40 years in good health. CDR3s include the opening cysteine and the closing phenylalanine or tryptophan. D genes are given only for firm matches. Clone size is not always given. Where it is, it says once, few, many or a class for expanded clones.

TRBV5-1,-,TRBJ2-3,-,TGCGCCAGCAGCTTGGCGACAGTTAGCACAGATACGCAGTATTTT,CASSLATVSTDTQYF
TRBV5-1,-,TRBJ1-1,-,TGCGCCAGCAGTAACCCCGCAGGTGGGGACACTGAAGCTTTCTTT,CASSNPAGGDTEAFF
TRBV28,-,TRBJ2-7,TRBD2,TGTGCCAGCGGGACTAGCGGGAGTAGTCCAGGGTACGAGCAGTACTTC,CASGTSGSSPGYEQYF
TRBV27,-,TRBJ1-1,TRBD1,TGTGCCAGCACCCCCGGGGCCAGGGGGGGGAACACTGAAGCTTTCTTT,CASTPGARGGNTEAFF
TRBV19,-,TRBJ1-1,-,TGTGCCAGTAGTAACGACTATTCTGAAGCTTTCTTT,CASSNDYSEAFF
TRBV7-9,-,TRBJ2-2,TRBD2,TGTGCCAGCAGCCGACAATTGGGGGGGACTCGACTGAGGACCGGGGAGCTGTTTTTT,CASSRQLGGTRLRTGELFF
TRBV20-1,once,TRBJ2-3,-,TGCAGTGCTAGTCGATTACCTACGCAGTATTTT,CSASRLPTQYF
TRBV25-1,once,TRBJ1-5,-,TGTGCCAGCTCGCCCAGGGAGAATCAGCCCCAGCATTTT,CASSPRENQPQHF
TRBV25-1,once,TRBJ1-4,-,TGTGCCAGCAGTGTACGCAGTGGAGAGTACGGAAAACTGTTTTTT,CASSVRSGEYGKLFF
TRBV2,few,TRBJ1-5,-,TGTGCCAGCGACCGAGACAGCTACAATCAGCCCCAGCATTTT,CASDRDSYNQPQHF
TRBV28,-,TRBJ2-1,-,TGTGCCAGCAGTTTAGGAGGGAGGGGGAATGAGCAGTTCTTC,CASSLGGRGNEQFF
TRBV7-8,-,TRBJ2-5,TRBD2,TGTGCCAGCAGCTTAAAGCCTTTAAGGGAACTAGCGGAGACCCAGTACTTC,CASSLKPLRELAETQYF
TRBV19,-,TRBJ2-7,-,TGTGCCAGTAGTATACAGGCGGCCAACCTTCGCGAGCAGTACTTC,CASSIQAANLREQYF
TRBV5-1,-,TRBJ1-2,-,TGCGCCAGCAGCGGCGCCTATGGCTACACCTTC,CASSGAYGYTF
TRBV30,once,TRBJ1-6,-,TGTGCCTGCCACTCCTATAATTCACCCCTCCACTTT,CACHSYNSPLHF
TRBV29-1,once,TRBJ2-3,TRBD2,TGCAGCATTGCCGGACTAGTAGATGGCACAGATACGCAGTATTTT,CSIAGLVDGTDTQYF
TRBV18,-,TRBJ1-1,TRBD1,TGTGCCAGCTCCACAGGGGGGAACACTGAAGCTTTCTTT,CASSTGGNTEAFF
TRBV2,-,TRBJ2-1,TRBD2,TGTGCCAACCAGGAGACTAGCGGGAGAAGCGATGAGCAGTTCTTC,CANQETSGRSDEQFF
TRBV5-1,-,TRBJ2-5,TRBD2,TGCGCCAGCAGCGCCGGGACTAGCGGAGAGACCCAGTACTTC,CASSAGTSGETQYF
TRBV2,-,TRBJ2-2,TRBD2,TGTGCCAGCACACGGATAGCGGGAGGGGTCACCGGGGAGCTGTTTTTT,CASTRIAGGVTGELFF
TRBV28,-,TRBJ2-1,TRBD2,TGTGCCAGCGGAGGACTAGCGGGAATCAATGAGCAGTTCTTC,CASGGLAGINEQFF
TRBV11-2,-,TRBJ1-1,-,TGTGCCAGCAGCTTGGGAAGGAACACTGAAGCTTTCTTT,CASSLGRNTEAFF
TRBV7-6,few,TRBJ1-5,-,TGTGCCAGCAGCCTGGACAGTAATCAGCCCCAGCATTTT,CASSLDSNQPQHF
TRBV14,-,TRBJ2-1,-,TGTGCCAGCAGCTGGGCGGGTCCCTACAATGAGCAGTTCTTC,CASSWAGPYNEQFF
TRBV7-2,-,TRBJ2-1,-,TGTGCCAGCAGCCCCGACCCAGGCCTTGGTGAGCAGTTCTTC,CASSPDPGLGEQFF
TRBV21-1,-,TRBJ2-1,-,TGTGCCAGCAGCAAAAATTCCCGTGGGCAGCAGCACCAGTTCTTC,CASSKNSRGQQHQFF
TRBV9,-,TRBJ2-1,-,TGTGCCAGCAGCGTATCGGGCTATATCAATGAGCAGTTCTTC,CASSVSGYINEQFF
TRBV28,-,TRBJ2-7,TRBD2,TGTGCCAGCAGGTTAGCGGGAGTAATATCCTACGAGCAGTACTTC,CASRLAGVISYEQYF
TRBV6-1,-,TRBJ1-2,TRBD1,TGTGCCAGCAGAGGGACAGATAATAACTATGGCTACACCTTC,CASRGTDNNYGYTF
TRBV7-2,-,TRBJ1-3,-,TGTGCCAGCAGCTTAGTTCACAGTACTGGAAACACCATATATTTT,CASSLVHSTGNTIYF
TRBV19,-,TRBJ2-7,-,TGTGCCAGTAGTAAGGGTTGGTGGGAGGACTACGAGCAGTACTTC,CASSKGWWEDYEQYF
TRBV28,-,TRBJ2-1,-,TGTGCCAGCAGTTGGGGGGTGCCCTACAGGGAGCAGTTCTTC,CASSWGVPYREQFF
TRBV7-8,-,TRBJ1-4,-,TGTGCCAGCAGCTCTCCAAAGACAGAACCAACTAATGAAAAACTGTTTTTT,CASSSPKTEPTNEKLFF
TRBV5-1,-,TRBJ1-2,-,TGCGCCAGCAGCTTGGCCGGTTTTCCCGGCAACTATGGCTACACCTTC,CASSLAGFPGNYGYTF
TRBV11-2,-,TRBJ1-2,-,TGTGCCAGCAGCTCCCTAAAGGGGATCAGTTCCAACTATGGCTACACCTTC,CASSSLKGISSNYGYTF
TRBV29-1,-,TRBJ2-1,-,TGCAGCGCCCCCTCGGGAGCTAGTGGGTTTAATGAGCAGTTCTTC,CSAPSGASGFNEQFF
TRBV5-1,-,TRBJ2-5,TRBD2,TGCGCCAGCAGCTCCCAGGGACTAGAGGAGACCCAGTACTTC,CASSSQGLEETQYF
TRBV5-1,-,TRBJ2-7,TRBD2,TGCGCCAGCAGCTTGGGACTAGCGGGAGGGGACGAGCAGTACTTC,CASSLGLAGGDEQYF
TRBV6-5,once,TRBJ2-2,-,TGTGCCAGCAGTTTGGATACGTACACCGGGGAGCTGTTTTTT,CASSLDTYTGELFF
TRBV4-1,once,TRBJ2-4,TRBD2,TGCGCCAGCAGCCAACCTCTAGCGGGATTAACCAAAAACATTCAGTACTTC,CASSQPLAGLTKNIQYF
TRBV30,-,TRBJ1-6,-,TGTGCCTGGACCCTACTGGACAGTCAGGAATCACCCCTCCACTTT,CAWTLLDSQESPLHF
TRBV5-1,-,TRBJ2-1,-,TGCGCCAGCAGCTTGCAGGCATCGTCCTACAATGAGCAGTTCTTC,CASSLQASSYNEQFF
TRBV19,-,TRBJ2-7,-,TGTGCCAGTAGTAAAGGGACCTCCTACGAGCAGTACTTC,CASSKGTSYEQYF
TRBV5-1,-,TRBJ2-2,TRBD2,TGCGCCAGCAGCCCTCCTAGCGGGAGTGACACCGGGGAGCTGTTTTTT,CASSPPSGSDTGELFF
TRBV11-2,-,TRBJ2-7,TRBD2,TGTGCCAGCAGCTTATGGACTAGCGGGACCTACGAGCAGTACTTC,CASSLWTSGTYEQYF
TRBV18,-,TRBJ1-3,-,TGTGCCAGCTCACGGGACGGCAACTCTGGAAACACCATATATTTT,CASSRDGNSGNTIYF
TRBV4-1,-,TRBJ2-2,TRBD2,TGCGCCAGCAGCCAAGGGGCGGGAGGGCGTTACACCGGGGAGCTGTTTTTT,CASSQGAGGRYTGELFF
TRBV7-9,-,TRBJ2-1,-,TGTGCCAGCAGCTCGGTAGCCAATGAGCAGTTCTTC,CASSSVANEQFF